The 9 T cell receptor beta chains in this list originate from one sample, sequenced in a study of blood T cell repertoires in COVID-19. Produced via immunoSEQ multiplex PCR; TCRdb's table is partial and in-frame only. The data show about 120,000 clones, 75% to 85% seen once. Sequencing was performed on peripheral blood. The receptor set was obtained from a human donor in a cohort sampled during active COVID-19.

This chain connects TRBV5-1 to TRBJ1-2, with D perhaps matching TRBD1 (6 bases). Germline lookup yields CDR1 SGHRS and CDR2 YFSETQ. CDR3 length: 13 amino acids. V was clipped by 0 bases and J by 7 bases, with 10 bases between them. The CDR3 bases are TGCGCCAGCAGCTTGGAGACAGGTGGTGGCTACACCTTC. It codes for CASSLETGGGYTF.

The V call is TRBV6-2 or TRBV6-3, the J call TRBJ1-5; 9 bases map to TRBD1. Germline CDR1 is MNHEY and CDR2 is SVGEGT. The CDR3 is made up of 18 amino acids. The J segment lost 2 bases and the V segment lost 2 bases, leaving 10 bases of the junction unmatched. CDR3 nucleotide sequence: TGTGCCAGCAGTTACCCGGGACAGGGAAGGACGCGCAATCAGCCCCAGCATTTT. Translating gives CASSYPGQGRTRNQPQHF.

In this sample, this clone turned up a few times. The chain employs TRBV7-9 and TRBJ1-6, with TRBD1 matching 8 bases. Trimming took 8 bases from V and 5 from J; bases not matched to a gene: 5. Germline loops: CDR1 SEHNR, CDR2 FQNEAQ (reference sequence). CDR3 length: 14 residues. The CDR3, as DNA: TGTGCCAGCCAACGGGACAGGAATAATTCACCCCTCCACTTT. Translating gives CASQRDRNNSPLHF.

This clone showed up just a few times. The rearrangement links TRBV11-2 to TRBJ1-2; tentatively, D is TRBD1 (5 bases). CDR1 is SGHAT and CDR2 is FQNNGV in the germline V gene. This CDR3 comprises 13 residues. V was pared by 5 bases and J by 1 base, with 8 bases between. CDR3 protein: CASSQQGNYGYTF. CDR3 nucleotides: TGTGCCAGCAGCCAGCAGGGTAACTATGGCTACACCTTC.

Only one count was recorded for this clone. The J gene is TRBJ2-1, the V gene TRBV9; TRBD2 is a possible D gene (6 bases). Trimming stripped 1 base from V and 8 bases from J, with 13 bases between. The length of the CDR3 is 14 residues. CDR1 SGDLS and CDR2 YYNGEE come from the germline V gene. The CDR3 is CASSVLAQGHEQFF. DNA for the CDR3: TGTGCCAGCAGCGTACTAGCGCAGGGCCATGAGCAGTTCTTC.

This clone appeared a few times. CDR3 bases: TGTGCCAGTAGGAGACTACAGGGAGTAGAGGAAAAACTGTTTTTT. Its translation is CASRRLQGVEEKLFF. This chain uses TRBV19 with TRBJ1-4; weak D call: TRBD1 (6 bases). V lost 6 bases and J 8 bases, leaving 19 bases between the germline ends. Per the germline V gene, CDR1 is LNHDA and CDR2 is SQIVND (reference sequence). This CDR3 contains 15 residues. Supplemented by reference TRBV19 and TRBJ1-4, the full variable domain reads DGGITQSPKYLFRKEGQNVTLSCEQNLNHDAMYWYRQDPGQGLRLIYYSQIVNDFQKGDIAEGYSVSREKKESFPLTVTSAQKNPTAFYLCASRRLQGVEEKLFFGSGTQLSVL.

This chain connects TRBV4-3 to TRBJ2-7; 7 nucleotides agree with TRBD1. CDR3 length equals 13 residues. The V gene's germline CDR1 is LGHNA and CDR2 YSLEER. J was trimmed by 9 bases and V by 0 bases; bases with no gene match: 5. CDR3 sequence (DNA): TGCGCCAGCAGCCAAGATCAGGGGGACGCGCAGTACTTC. Translated: CASSQDQGDAQYF.

The chain joins TRBV9 to TRBJ1-6; tentative D call: TRBD1 (5 bases). CDR3 length equals 13 residues. The V and J ends lost 4 bases and 6 bases respectively, with 8 bases between them. Germline-derived CDR1 and CDR2 are SGDLS and YYNGEE. The CDR3 here is CASSTTVNSPLHF. CDR3 nucleotide sequence: TGTGCCAGCAGCACGACAGTTAATTCACCCCTCCACTTT.

The V call is TRBV18, the J call TRBJ2-5; no firm D call. V was shortened by 4 bases and J by 2 bases, with 5 bases between the two germline ends. The germline V gene has CDR1 KGHSH and CDR2 LQKENI. The CDR3 totals 12 residues. The CDR3 DNA follows: TGTGCCAGCTCACGTCAACAAGAGACCCAGTACTTC. Protein: CASSRQQETQYF.